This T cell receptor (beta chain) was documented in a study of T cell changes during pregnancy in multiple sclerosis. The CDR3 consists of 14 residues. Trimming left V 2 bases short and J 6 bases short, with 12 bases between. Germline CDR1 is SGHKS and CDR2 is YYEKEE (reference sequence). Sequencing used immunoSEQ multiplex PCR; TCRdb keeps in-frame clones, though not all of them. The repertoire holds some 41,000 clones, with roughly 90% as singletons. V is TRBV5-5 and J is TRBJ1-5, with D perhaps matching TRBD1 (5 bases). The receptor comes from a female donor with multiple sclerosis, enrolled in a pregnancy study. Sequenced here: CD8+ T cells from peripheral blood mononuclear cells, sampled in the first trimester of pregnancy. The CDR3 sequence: CASSLSPGGQPQHF. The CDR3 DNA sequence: TGTGCCAGCAGCTTAAGTCCCGGGGGTCAGCCCCAGCATTTT.